Each of the 24 T cell receptor beta chains below was sequenced from the same sample in a study of shared clonotypes between healthy human individuals. This table comes from immunoSEQ multiplex PCR, and its TCRdb copy is limited to in-frame clones, with some not included. In the table there are under 750,000 clones, around 77% of which are singletons. Sequenced material: memory CD4+ T cells sorted from blood. The sample's subset: CD45RA-negative fraction. The receptors shown here come from a woman aged 30 to 39 in good health.

The chain uses TRBV5-1 and TRBJ1-1; maybe TRBD1 (5 bases). In germline, CDR1 is SGHRS, CDR2 YFSETQ. The ends were cut back, 3 bases at V and 0 bases at J, with 21 bases in the middle. CDR3 size: 18 residues. Here the CDR3 DNA reads TGCGCCAGCAGCTCCGCCGCGGGGCCGAAATCCATGAACACTGAAGCTTTCTTT. The encoded protein is CASSSAAGPKSMNTEAFF.

The genes are TRBV21-1 and TRBJ2-7; the table gives TRBD1 as D, unverified against the DNA. TRBV21-1 is described as a pseudogene. CDR3 size: 15 residues. CDR3: CASSPRAHRGYEQYF. CDR3 nucleotides: TGTGCCAGCAGCCCTCGGGCCCACAGGGGATACGAGCAGTACTTC.

The chain employs TRBV5-4 and TRBJ2-5; TRBD1 agrees at 7 bases. Trimming at V came to 4 bases and at J to 1 base, leaving 7 bases not matched to a gene. Germline assignment: CDR1 SGHNT and CDR2 YYREEE (reference sequence). This CDR3 has 15 amino acids. The CDR3 loop reads CASSTEAGGQETQYF. Written as DNA, the CDR3 is TGTGCCAGCAGCACGGAGGCAGGGGGCCAAGAGACCCAGTACTTC.

The rearrangement joins TRBV28 to TRBJ1-4; no clear D. V lost 6 bases, J lost 0 bases, and 14 bases lay in between. The germline gives CDR1 MDHEN, CDR2 SYDVKM. The CDR3 totals 16 residues. The CDR3 nucleotides read TGTGCCAGCAGCAGGAGTGGGATCCCAACTAATGAAAAACTGTTTTTT. It is translated as CASSRSGIPTNEKLFF.

This clone was seen only a few times. The rearrangement joins TRBV28 to TRBJ2-1; 8 nucleotides line up with TRBD2. From germline, CDR1 is MDHEN and CDR2 SYDVKM. J was trimmed by 3 bases and V by 11 bases; bases with no gene match: 6. The CDR3 has 13 residues. CDR3 residues: CASIGGGYNEQFF. DNA of the CDR3: TGTGCCTCCATCGGGGGGGGCTACAATGAGCAGTTCTTC.

About this clone itself: Other nucleotide sequences from this sample produce the same CDR3. The chain has TRBV5-1 and TRBJ2-3; tentatively, D is TRBD1 or TRBD2 (5 bases each). V lost 4 bases to trimming and J lost 2 bases, with 11 bases between them. CDR1 and CDR2 (germline): SGHRS, YFSETQ. The CDR3 runs to 14 residues. The CDR3, as DNA: TGCGCCAGCAGCCCCGGGACCCTCACAGATACGCAGTATTTT. Protein: CASSPGTLTDTQYF.

The genes are TRBV6-1 and TRBJ2-1; D unresolved. Trimming cost V 10 bases and J 15 bases, with 25 bases left between them. The CDR3 has 13 residues. Germline V gene lookup returns CDR1 MNHNS and CDR2 SASEGT. CDR3: CAIRQPSRTGGFF. In DNA form, the CDR3 reads TGTGCCATCCGACAACCCAGTAGGACGGGCGGGTTCTTC.

The genes are TRBV27 and TRBJ2-7; D gene unclear. Germline CDR1 is MNHEY and CDR2 is SMNVEV (reference sequence). This CDR3 has 14 residues. Trimming took off 4 bases at V and 0 bases at J, with 10 bases between the two ends. In nucleotides, the CDR3 is TGTGCCAGCAGTTACTCAGACTCCTCCTACGAGCAGTACTTC. The encoded protein is CASSYSDSSYEQYF.

This clone has just one count. The sample has other DNA sequences that encode this CDR3 too. The rearrangement links TRBV5-8 to TRBJ1-1; no firm D call. The CDR3 extends over 13 amino acids. V was cut by 2 bases and J by 1 base, with 6 bases left in between. Per the germline V gene, CDR1 is SGHTS and CDR2 is YDEGEE. CDR3 coding DNA: TGTGCCAGCAGCTTTTTTAAGAACACTGAAGCTTTCTTT. Its protein is CASSFFKNTEAFF.

The chain carries TRBV28 and TRBJ1-5; D possibly corresponds to TRBD1 (5 bases). Trimming removed 8 bases from V and 2 bases from J, with 10 bases in between. Germline CDR1 and CDR2: MDHEN and SYDVKM. The CDR3 has 13 amino acids. CDR3 coding DNA: TGTGCCAGCGTGTGGGGGGGCAATCAGCCCCAGCATTTT. It codes for CASVWGGNQPQHF.

This clone was counted many times. The chain joins TRBV28 to TRBJ2-2; D unresolved. Germline V gene lookup returns CDR1 MDHEN and CDR2 SYDVKM. The ends were cut back, 11 bases at V and 1 base at J, with 14 bases in the middle. The CDR3 is made up of 14 amino acids. Written as DNA, the CDR3 is TGTGCCTCTCTCGGCACATTGAACACCGGGGAGCTGTTTTTT. It yields the protein CASLGTLNTGELFF.

CDR3 nucleotide sequence: TGCGCCAGCAGCAAGCTGGACATTTCCCCCTACGAGCAGTACTTC. Protein product: CASSKLDISPYEQYF. V is TRBV5-1 and J is TRBJ2-7, with a tentative D call TRBD1 (5 bases). The CDR3 spans 15 residues. V dropped 4 bases and J dropped 2 bases, with 16 bases sitting between them. From germline, CDR1 is SGHRS and CDR2 YFSETQ.

The chain uses TRBV6-1 and TRBJ2-2; 8 bases agree with TRBD1. CDR1 MNHNS and CDR2 SASEGT come from the germline V gene. With V trimmed by 10 bases and J by 3 bases, 4 bases remained unmatched. The length of the CDR3 is 13 residues. In DNA form, the CDR3 reads TGTGCCACTAACAGGGGGTACACCGGGGAGCTGTTTTTT. It is translated as CATNRGYTGELFF.

This clone was seen ten or more times. The chain is built from TRBV28 and TRBJ1-1; possible D gene TRBD1, 6 bases. This CDR3 spans 14 amino acids. The ends were cut back, 5 bases at V and 7 bases at J, with 17 bases in the middle. Germline V lookup: CDR1 MDHEN, CDR2 SYDVKM. The CDR3 is CASSPPTGPLEAFF. The DNA of the CDR3 is TGTGCCAGCAGTCCTCCGACAGGACCCCTTGAAGCTTTCTTT.

This chain uses TRBV19 with TRBJ2-7, with D unclear. Deletions cut 0 bases from V and 7 bases from J, with 10 bases between. This CDR3 has 13 residues. Germline V lookup: CDR1 LNHDA, CDR2 SQIVND (reference sequence). The CDR3 loop is CASSIDSVREQYF. The CDR3 DNA follows: TGTGCCAGTAGTATAGATTCAGTCCGGGAGCAGTACTTC.

The chain is built from TRBV7-6 and TRBJ2-1; 12 positions agree with TRBD1. The trim removed 2 bases at V and 9 bases at J, leaving 5 bases unmatched. Germline CDR1 reads SGHVS; CDR2 reads FNYEAQ. CDR3 length: 15 residues. As DNA, the CDR3 is TGTGCCAGCAGCTTACCGGGACAGGGGGCCAGTGAGCAGTTCTTC. As protein: CASSLPGQGASEQFF.

V usage is TRBV19 and J usage is TRBJ2-5; D remains ambiguous. Trimming stripped 8 bases from V and 2 bases from J, with 6 bases between. Germline lookup yields CDR1 LNHDA and CDR2 SQIVND (reference sequence). This CDR3 is 11 amino acids long. The CDR3 is CASRAQETQYF. The DNA for the CDR3 is TGTGCCAGTCGGGCACAAGAGACCCAGTACTTC.

The CDR3 DNA reads TGTGCCAGCAGTGAGATGACGGATAGCAATCAGCCCCAGCATTTT. Protein: CASSEMTDSNQPQHF. The chain carries TRBV6-1 and TRBJ1-5; D remains ambiguous. V was clipped by 3 bases and J by 0 bases, with 9 bases between them. The germline CDR1 and CDR2 sequences are MNHNS and SASEGT. The CDR3 contains 15 residues.

The chain's CDR3 is CASSSTSGMNNEQFF. The CDR3 coding sequence is TGTGCCAGCAGTTCGACTAGCGGGATGAACAATGAGCAGTTCTTC. V and J are TRBV28 and TRBJ2-1; 11 nucleotides align to TRBD2. Germline lookup yields CDR1 MDHEN and CDR2 SYDVKM. The CDR3 is made up of 15 amino acids. With V trimmed by 4 bases and J by 5 bases, 4 bases remained unmatched.

The V and J genes are TRBV2 and TRBJ1-4; D is uncertain. Trimming left V 6 bases short and J 8 bases short, with 10 bases between. From germline, CDR1 is SNHLY and CDR2 FYNNEI. This CDR3 comprises 12 residues. The CDR3 loop is CASSGSGEKLFF. DNA for the CDR3: TGTGCCAGCAGCGGTAGCGGCGAAAAACTGTTTTTT.

The chain couples TRBV2 to TRBJ2-1; 9 bases map to TRBD2. V shed 4 bases, J shed 7 bases, and the junction held 14 bases outside the gene matches. Germline CDR1 SNHLY, CDR2 FYNNEI. The CDR3 loop spans 17 amino acids. The CDR3 reads CASSVLLAGGGANEQFF. CDR3 in DNA: TGTGCCAGCAGTGTACTGCTCGCGGGAGGGGGGGCTAATGAGCAGTTCTTC.

This clone came up a few times. V usage is TRBV5-6 and J usage is TRBJ2-3; D perhaps matches TRBD1 (5 bases). Germline lookup yields CDR1 SGHDT and CDR2 YYEEEE. Trimming cost V 1 base and J 3 bases, with 12 bases left between them. This CDR3 comprises 15 residues. CDR3 sequence (DNA): TGTGCCAGCAGCTTGAACCAGGGCGTAACAGATACGCAGTATTTT. It translates to CASSLNQGVTDTQYF.

The CDR3 DNA follows: TGTGCCAGCAGTGAACGCAGGCAGAACACTGAAGCTTTCTTT. Its protein is CASSERRQNTEAFF. This chain connects TRBV25-1 to TRBJ1-1; D is uncertain. CDR1 is MGHDK and CDR2 is SYGVNS in the germline V gene. V gave up 2 bases and J gave up 1 base, with 8 bases separating them. The CDR3 length is 14 residues. The full variable domain, with the rest looked up from reference TRBV25-1 and TRBJ1-1, is EADIYQTPRYLVIGTGKKITLECSQTMGHDKMYWYQQDPGMELHLIHYSYGVNSTEKGDLSSESTVSRIRTEHFPLTLESARPSHTSQYLCASSERRQNTEAFFGQGTRLTVV.

The DNA of the CDR3 is TGTGCCAGCAGCGTCGACAGGGGAAATGAGCAGTTCTTC. It is translated as CASSVDRGNEQFF. The V call is TRBV7-2, the J call TRBJ2-1; 8 nucleotides agree with TRBD1. The CDR3 spans 13 residues. V gave up 5 bases and J gave up 7 bases; unmatched junction bases: 4. From germline, CDR1 is SGHTA and CDR2 FQGNSA.